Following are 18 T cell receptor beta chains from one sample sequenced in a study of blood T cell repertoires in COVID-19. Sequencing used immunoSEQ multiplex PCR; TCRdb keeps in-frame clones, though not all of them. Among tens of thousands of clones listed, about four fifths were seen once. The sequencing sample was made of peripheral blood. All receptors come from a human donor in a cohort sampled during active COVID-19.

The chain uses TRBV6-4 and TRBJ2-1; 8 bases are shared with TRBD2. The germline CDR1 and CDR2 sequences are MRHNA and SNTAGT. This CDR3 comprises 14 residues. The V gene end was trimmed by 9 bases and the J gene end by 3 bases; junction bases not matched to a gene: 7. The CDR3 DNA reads TGTGCCAGTCCCTCGGGACTAGACTACAATGAGCAGTTCTTC. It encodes CASPSGLDYNEQFF.

The CDR3 region is CASSFTSGSDEQFF. Written as DNA, the CDR3 is TGCGCCAGCAGCTTTACTAGCGGGAGCGATGAGCAGTTCTTC. This chain connects TRBV5-1 to TRBJ2-1; 11 bases agree with TRBD2. This CDR3 comprises 14 residues. Germline lookup yields CDR1 SGHRS and CDR2 YFSETQ. V gave up 2 bases and J gave up 8 bases; unmatched junction bases: 3.

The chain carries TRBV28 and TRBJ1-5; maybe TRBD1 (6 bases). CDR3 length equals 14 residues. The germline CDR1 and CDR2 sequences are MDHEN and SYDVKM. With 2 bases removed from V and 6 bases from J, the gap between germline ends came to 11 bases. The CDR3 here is CASSLGGAGQPQHF. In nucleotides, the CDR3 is TGTGCCAGCAGTTTAGGGGGGGCCGGTCAGCCCCAGCATTTT.

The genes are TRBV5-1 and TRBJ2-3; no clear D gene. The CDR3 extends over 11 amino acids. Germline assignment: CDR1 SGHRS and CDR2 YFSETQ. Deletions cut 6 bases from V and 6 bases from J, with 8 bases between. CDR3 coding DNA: TGCGCCAGCAAGTCTACTGATACGCAGTATTTT. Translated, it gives CASKSTDTQYF.

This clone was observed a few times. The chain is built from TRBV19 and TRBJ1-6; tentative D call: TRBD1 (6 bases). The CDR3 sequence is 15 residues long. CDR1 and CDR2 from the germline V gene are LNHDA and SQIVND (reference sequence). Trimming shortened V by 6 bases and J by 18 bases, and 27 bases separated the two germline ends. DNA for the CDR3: TGTGCCAGTAGACCACAGGGCGCTTCTCGACCTATGGCCCACTTT. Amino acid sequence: CASRPQGASRPMAHF.

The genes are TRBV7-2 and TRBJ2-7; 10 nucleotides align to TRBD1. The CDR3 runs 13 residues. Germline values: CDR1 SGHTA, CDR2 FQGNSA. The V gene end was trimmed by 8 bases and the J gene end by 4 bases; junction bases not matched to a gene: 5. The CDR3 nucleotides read TGTGCCAGCGGCCGGGACAGGGGTTACGAGCAGTACTTC. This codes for CASGRDRGYEQYF.

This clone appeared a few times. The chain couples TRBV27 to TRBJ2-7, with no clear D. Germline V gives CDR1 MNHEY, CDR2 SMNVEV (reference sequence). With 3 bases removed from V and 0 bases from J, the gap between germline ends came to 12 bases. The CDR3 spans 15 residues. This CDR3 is CASSFSQSSSYEQYF. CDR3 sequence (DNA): TGTGCCAGCAGTTTCTCTCAGTCAAGCTCCTACGAGCAGTACTTC.

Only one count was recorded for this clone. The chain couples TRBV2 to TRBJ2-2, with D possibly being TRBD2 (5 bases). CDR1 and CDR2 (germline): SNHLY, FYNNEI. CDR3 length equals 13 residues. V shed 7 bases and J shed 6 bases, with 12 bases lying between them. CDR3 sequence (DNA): TGTGCCAGCAAGGGAACTAGTCCCGGGGAGCTGTTTTTT. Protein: CASKGTSPGELFF.

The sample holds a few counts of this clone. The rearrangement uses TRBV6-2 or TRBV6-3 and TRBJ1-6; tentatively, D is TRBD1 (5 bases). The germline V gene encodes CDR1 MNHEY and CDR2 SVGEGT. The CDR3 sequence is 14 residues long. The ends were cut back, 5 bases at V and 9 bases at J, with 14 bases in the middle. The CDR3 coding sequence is TGTGCCAGCAGTCCGACGGCTAGGGGTTCACCCCTCCACTTT. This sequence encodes CASSPTARGSPLHF.

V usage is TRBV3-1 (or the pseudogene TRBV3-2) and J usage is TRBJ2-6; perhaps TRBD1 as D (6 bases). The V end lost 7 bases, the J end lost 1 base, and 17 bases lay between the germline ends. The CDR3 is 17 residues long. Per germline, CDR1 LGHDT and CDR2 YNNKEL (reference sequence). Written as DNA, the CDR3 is TGTGCCAGCATTAAACAGGGCCTAGGATCTGGGGCCAACGTCCTGACTTTC. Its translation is CASIKQGLGSGANVLTF.

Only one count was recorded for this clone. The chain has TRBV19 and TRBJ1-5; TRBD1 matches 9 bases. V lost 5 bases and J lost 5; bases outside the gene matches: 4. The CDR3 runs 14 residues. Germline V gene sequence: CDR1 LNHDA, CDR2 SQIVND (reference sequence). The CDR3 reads CASSHRGRDQPQHF. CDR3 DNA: TGTGCCAGTAGTCACAGGGGGCGGGATCAGCCCCAGCATTTT. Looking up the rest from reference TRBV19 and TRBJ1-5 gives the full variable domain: DGGITQSPKYLFRKEGQNVTLSCEQNLNHDAMYWYRQDPGQGLRLIYYSQIVNDFQKGDIAEGYSVSREKKESFPLTVTSAQKNPTAFYLCASSHRGRDQPQHFGDGTRLSIL.

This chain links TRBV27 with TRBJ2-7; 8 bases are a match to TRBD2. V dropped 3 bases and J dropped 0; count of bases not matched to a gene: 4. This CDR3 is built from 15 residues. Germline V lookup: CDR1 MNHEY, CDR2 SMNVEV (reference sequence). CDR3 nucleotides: TGTGCCAGCAGTTTTTTGCGGGAGGCCTCCTACGAGCAGTACTTC. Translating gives CASSFLREASYEQYF.

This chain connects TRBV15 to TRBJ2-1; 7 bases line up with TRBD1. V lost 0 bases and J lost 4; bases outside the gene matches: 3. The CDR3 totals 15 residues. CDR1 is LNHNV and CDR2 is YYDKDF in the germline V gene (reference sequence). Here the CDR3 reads CATSRDRDRYNEQFF. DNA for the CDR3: TGTGCCACCAGCAGAGATAGGGACAGATACAATGAGCAGTTCTTC.

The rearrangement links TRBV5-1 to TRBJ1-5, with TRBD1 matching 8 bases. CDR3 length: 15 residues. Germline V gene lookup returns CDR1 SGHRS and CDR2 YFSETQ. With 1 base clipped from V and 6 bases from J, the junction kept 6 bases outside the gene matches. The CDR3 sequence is CASSLRGQAGQPQHF. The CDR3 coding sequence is TGCGCCAGCAGCTTGAGGGGACAGGCTGGTCAGCCCCAGCATTTT.

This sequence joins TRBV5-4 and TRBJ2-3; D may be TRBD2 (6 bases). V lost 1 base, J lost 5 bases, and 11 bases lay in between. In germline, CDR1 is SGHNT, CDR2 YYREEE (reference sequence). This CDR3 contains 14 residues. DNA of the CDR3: TGTGCCAGCAGCTTGAGAACGGAGGGAGATACGCAGTATTTT. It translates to CASSLRTEGDTQYF.

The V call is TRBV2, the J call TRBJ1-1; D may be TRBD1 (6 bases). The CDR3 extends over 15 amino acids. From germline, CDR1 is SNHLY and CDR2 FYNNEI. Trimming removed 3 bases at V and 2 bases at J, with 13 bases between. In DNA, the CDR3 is TGTGCCAGCAGTGAGAGAGGGGGGGTCAACACTGAAGCTTTCTTT. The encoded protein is CASSERGGVNTEAFF.

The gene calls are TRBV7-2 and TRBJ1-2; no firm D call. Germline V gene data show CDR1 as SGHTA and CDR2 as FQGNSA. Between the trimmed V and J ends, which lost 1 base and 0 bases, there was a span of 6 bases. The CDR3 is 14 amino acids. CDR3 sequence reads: CASSLGPANYGYTF. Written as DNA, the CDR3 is TGTGCCAGCAGCTTAGGGCCCGCTAACTATGGCTACACCTTC. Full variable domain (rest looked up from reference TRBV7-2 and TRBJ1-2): GAGVSQSPSNKVTEKGKDVELRCDPISGHTALYWYRQSLGQGLEFLIYFQGNSAPDKSGLPSDRFSAERTGGSVSTLTIQRTQQEDSAVYLCASSLGPANYGYTFGSGTRLTVV.

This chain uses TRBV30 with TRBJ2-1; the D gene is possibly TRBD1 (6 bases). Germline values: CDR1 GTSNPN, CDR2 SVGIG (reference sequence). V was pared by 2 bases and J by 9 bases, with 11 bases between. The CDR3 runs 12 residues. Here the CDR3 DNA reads TGTGCCTGGAGTCCTAGGGGGAGTGAGCAGTTCTTC. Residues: CAWSPRGSEQFF.